The rows below give T cell receptor beta chains drawn from one sample of a study of T cell responses to AZD1222 COVID-19 vaccine. The repertoire was sequenced with immunoSEQ multiplex PCR; TCRdb's copy has only in-frame clones and lacks some. This table holds 110,000 to 150,000 clones, 85% to 95% found once. This specimen consisted of peripheral blood, obtained after recovery from COVID-19. The receptors were sampled from an adult who had recovered from COVID-19. CDR3s include the opening cysteine and the closing phenylalanine or tryptophan. Fields, in order: D gene, clone size, J gene, V gene, CDR3 DNA, CDR3 protein. The D gene is left open where the match is weak. Clone size is not always given. Where it is, it says once, few, many or a class for expanded clones.

>.|.|TRBJ2-1|TRBV5-8
TGTGCCAGCAGCTTGGTACTACACGGTGAGCAGTTCTTC
CASSLVLHGEQFF
>.|.|TRBJ2-2|TRBV4-1
TGCGCCAGCAGCCAGTCTTCGGGACAGGGCCCCGTCGGCGGGAGGTCGACCGGGGAGCTGTTTTTT
CASSQSSGQGPVGGRSTGELFF
>.|once|TRBJ2-4|TRBV19
TGTGCCAGTAGTCGGACGGGAATAATAAAAAACATTCAGTACTTC
CASSRTGIIKNIQYF
>.|.|TRBJ2-7|TRBV7-9
TGTGCCAGCAGCTGCTGCTACGAGCAGTACTTC
CASSCCYEQYF
>TRBD1|.|TRBJ1-1|TRBV7-9
TGTGCCAGCAGCTTGAGGGGGCAGGGGGCTGCTGAAGCTTTCTTT
CASSLRGQGAAEAFF
>.|.|TRBJ1-5|TRBV18
TGTGCCAGCTCACTTCGGACGGGCTTGGGGAATCAGCCCCAGCATTTT
CASSLRTGLGNQPQHF
>.|once|TRBJ1-1|TRBV10-3
TGTGCCATCAGCGTGACCCGTACACTTATGAACACTGAAGCTTTCTTT
CAISVTRTLMNTEAFF
>.|.|TRBJ1-1|TRBV7-9
TGTGCCAGCAGCTTTTCCCCAGGCCTGAACACTGAAGCTTTCTTT
CASSFSPGLNTEAFF
>TRBD1|.|TRBJ2-1|TRBV9
TGTGCCAGCAGCGTAGCTGAGGGGGCGTCCTACAATGAGCAGTTCTTC
CASSVAEGASYNEQFF
>.|.|TRBJ2-5|TRBV20-1
TGCAGTGCCCAGGAAGAAGAGACCCAGTACTTC
CSAQEEETQYF
>.|.|TRBJ2-5|TRBV28
TGTGCCAGCAGTTTACCCCATACCGGAACTAAACAGTACTTC
CASSLPHTGTKQYF
>TRBD2|.|TRBJ2-2|TRBV2
TGTGCCAGCAGTCCGTCGCTAGCGGGCCCCGGGGAGCTGTTTTTT
CASSPSLAGPGELFF
>TRBD1|few|TRBJ1-5|TRBV6-1
TGTGCCAGCAGTGAAATGGGGACAGGCCGATATAGCAATCAGCCCCAGCATTTT
CASSEMGTGRYSNQPQHF
>.|.|TRBJ1-1|TRBV19
TGTGCCAGTAGGCGGGACCTCGGACCAATGAACACTGAAGCTTTCTTT
CASRRDLGPMNTEAFF
>.|.|TRBJ2-1|TRBV27
TGTGCCAGCAGTTCGGGGTGGGGTACGAATGAGCAGTTCTTC
CASSSGWGTNEQFF
>.|.|TRBJ2-4|TRBV7-9
TGTGCCAGCAGCTTAGACCGGGGCCAGAACATTCAGTACTTC
CASSLDRGQNIQYF
>TRBD1|.|TRBJ1-1|TRBV30
TGTGCCTGGAGTCTGAAGGGGGCCATGAACACTGAAGCTTTCTTT
CAWSLKGAMNTEAFF
>.|.|TRBJ1-1|TRBV18
TGTGCCAGCTCTAGGACGGAGAGTACTGAAGCTTTCTTT
CASSRTESTEAFF
>TRBD2|.|TRBJ2-2|TRBV30
TGTGCCTGGAGTCGGGGGGAGAACACCGGGGAGCTGTTTTTT
CAWSRGENTGELFF
>TRBD2|.|TRBJ2-2|TRBV19
TGTGCCAGTAGTATACGGATAGCGGGAGGGTATTCCGGGGAGCTGTTTTTT
CASSIRIAGGYSGELFF
>.|.|TRBJ2-2|TRBV2
TGTGCCAGCAGTATGGAGAACACCGGGGAGCTGTTTTTT
CASSMENTGELFF
>.|.|TRBJ2-3|TRBV7-2
TGTGCCAGCAGCTTAGTTGCGGAAGATACGCAGTATTTT
CASSLVAEDTQYF
>.|.|TRBJ2-7|TRBV3-1/TRBV3-2
TGTGCCAGCAGCCAAGAGTTTGGGCGGAATAGGGAGCAGTACTTC
CASSQEFGRNREQYF
>.|.|TRBJ1-4|TRBV5-4
TGTGCCAGCAGCTTGGCCGGGCAAGGAGCTAATGAAAAACTGTTTTTT
CASSLAGQGANEKLFF
>.|.|TRBJ2-7|TRBV28
TGTGCCAGCAGTTCTGGGAATTATCGCTACGAGCAGTACTTC
CASSSGNYRYEQYF
>.|once|TRBJ2-5|TRBV11-3
TGTGCCAGCAGCTTAATGGCTTTCCGGGCGACCCAGTACTTC
CASSLMAFRATQYF
>.|.|TRBJ1-4|TRBV7-9
TGTGCCAGCAGCCTAATCAGGGAGGCTAATGAAAAACTGTTTTTT
CASSLIREANEKLFF
>.|.|TRBJ1-1|TRBV3-1/TRBV3-2
TGTGCCAGCAGCCAAGTTGGGAACACTGAAGCTTTCTTT
CASSQVGNTEAFF
>TRBD1|once|TRBJ1-6|TRBV9
TGTGCCAGCAGCGACGGGGGGACAGGGGGCTCCTCTGCCGCCTCACCCCTCCACTTT
CASSDGGTGGSSAASPLHF
>.|.|TRBJ2-1|TRBV11-3
TGTGCCAGCAGCGGATGGAACAATGAGCAGTTCTTC
CASSGWNNEQFF
>TRBD1|.|TRBJ1-2|TRBV18
TGTGCCAGCTCACCACCGGGGCTTGGACAGGGAACCTATGGCTACACCTTC
CASSPPGLGQGTYGYTF
>.|.|TRBJ2-7|TRBV19
TGTGCCAGTAGTATAACAGGGAGACACAACGAGCAGTACTTC
CASSITGRHNEQYF
>.|.|TRBJ2-5|TRBV9
TGTGCCAGCAGCGTAGGTGAGCAGGTGGAGACCCAGTACTTC
CASSVGEQVETQYF
>TRBD1|.|TRBJ1-2|TRBV28
TGTGCCAGCAGTCTACCCGGGACAGGGGGTCAACTTCGGGGCTACACCTTC
CASSLPGTGGQLRGYTF
>TRBD2|.|TRBJ2-1|TRBV6-5
TGTGCCAGCAGTTACCTGAGGCGGGAGGGCCACGATGAGCAGTTCTTC
CASSYLRREGHDEQFF
>.|.|TRBJ1-4|TRBV29-1
TGCAGCGTTGTTTTGCGTGAAAAACTGTTTTTT
CSVVLREKLFF
>TRBD1|.|TRBJ1-6|TRBV30
TGTGCCTGGACAGGGACAGCTAGCTCCTATAATTCACCCCTCCACTTT
CAWTGTASSYNSPLHF
>.|.|TRBJ1-1|TRBV6-5
TGTGCCAGCCTTAACGGGGGGAATAATGAAGCTTTCTTT
CASLNGGNNEAFF
>.|once|TRBJ2-2|TRBV28
TGTGCCAGCACCGGGGGTCACGGGGAGCTGTTTTTT
CASTGGHGELFF
>.|.|TRBJ1-1|TRBV10-3
TGTGCCATCAGTGAGTCTATTCGTCTCTCGCCTGAAGCTTTCTTT
CAISESIRLSPEAFF
>.|.|TRBJ1-2|TRBV9
TGTGCCAGCAGCGTAGGTGTGACAGGCGTCTATGGCTACACCTTC
CASSVGVTGVYGYTF
>.|.|TRBJ2-7|TRBV6-1
TGTGCCAGCAGTGAAGGCCGAAGGATCCGGGACTACGAGCAGTACTTC
CASSEGRRIRDYEQYF